This T cell receptor beta chain was captured in a study of T cell changes during pregnancy in multiple sclerosis. The protocol was immunoSEQ multiplex PCR, while the TCRdb copy is restricted to in-frame clones and leaves out a portion. The profile covers around 53,000 clones, with about 90% appearing a single time and approximately 0.58% taken by the ten largest. Germline-derived CDR1 and CDR2 are SEHNR and FQNEAQ (reference sequence). This CDR3 spans 18 amino acids. V lost 5 bases and J lost 0; bases outside the gene matches: 8. The receptor was derived from a female donor with multiple sclerosis, enrolled in a pregnancy study. This sequence joins TRBV7-9 and TRBJ2-3; TRBD2 matches at 13 bases. The sample was CD4+ T cells from peripheral blood mononuclear cells, taken after pregnancy. The CDR3 bases are TGTGCCAGCAGCCCCCAACTGGGACTAGCGGGGAGCACAGATACGCAGTATTTT. It is translated as CASSPQLGLAGSTDTQYF.